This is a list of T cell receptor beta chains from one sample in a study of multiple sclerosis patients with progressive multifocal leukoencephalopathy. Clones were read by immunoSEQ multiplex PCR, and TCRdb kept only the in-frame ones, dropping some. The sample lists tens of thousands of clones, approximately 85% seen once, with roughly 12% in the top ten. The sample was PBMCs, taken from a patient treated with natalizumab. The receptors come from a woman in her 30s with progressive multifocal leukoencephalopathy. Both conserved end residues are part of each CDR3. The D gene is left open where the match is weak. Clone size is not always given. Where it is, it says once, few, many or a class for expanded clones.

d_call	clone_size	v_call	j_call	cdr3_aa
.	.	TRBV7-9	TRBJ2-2	CASSPPTSSGELFF
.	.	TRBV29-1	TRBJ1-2	CSGVEGGYGYTF
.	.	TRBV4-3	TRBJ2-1	CASSQDGHRYNEQFF
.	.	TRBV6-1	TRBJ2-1	CASTLAQFEQFF
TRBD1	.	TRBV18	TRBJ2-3	CASSPRTGSTDTQYF
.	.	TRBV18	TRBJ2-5	CASSPTEPETQYF
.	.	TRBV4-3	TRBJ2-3	CASSQDHQPAADTQYF
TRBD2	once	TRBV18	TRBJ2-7	CASSRGLASNEQYF
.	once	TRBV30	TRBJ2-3	CAWSVVPGNADTQYF
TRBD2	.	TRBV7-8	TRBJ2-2	CASSLEGAGLAGELFF
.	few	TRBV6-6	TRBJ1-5	CASSYSGDQPQHF
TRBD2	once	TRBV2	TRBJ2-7	CASSEGGRADEQYF
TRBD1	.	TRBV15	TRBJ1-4	CATSGRTGGGLEKLFF
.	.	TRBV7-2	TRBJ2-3	CASSYRGRDTQYF
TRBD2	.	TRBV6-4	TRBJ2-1	CASSSGLEAIF
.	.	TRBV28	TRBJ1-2	CASSTTLVSGGGYTF
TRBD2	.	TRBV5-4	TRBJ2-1	CASSLGASGRKNNEQFF
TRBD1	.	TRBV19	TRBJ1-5	CASRRTGGVNQPQHF
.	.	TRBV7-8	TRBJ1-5	CASSLTGESNQPQHF
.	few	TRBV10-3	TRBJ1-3	CATWDRSSGNTIYF
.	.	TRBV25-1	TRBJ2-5	CASSETTGYQETQYF
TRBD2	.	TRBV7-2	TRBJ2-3	CASSKTAAGGKDTQYF
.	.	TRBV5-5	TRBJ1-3	CASSREPSGNTIYF
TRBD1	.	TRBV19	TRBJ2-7	CASSPRQGGTYEQYF
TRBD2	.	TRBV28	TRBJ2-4	CASSPLLAGGLIAKNIQYF
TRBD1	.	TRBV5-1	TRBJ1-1	CASSLGQGALQRTEAFF
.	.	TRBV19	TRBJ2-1	CASNPRDWVNGEQFF
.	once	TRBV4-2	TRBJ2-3	CASSQGDPTDTQYF
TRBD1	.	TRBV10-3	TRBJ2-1	CAISDSGQGERNEQFF
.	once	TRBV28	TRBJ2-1	CASSLGGGPDINEQFF
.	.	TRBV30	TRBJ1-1	CAWSPGNTEAFF
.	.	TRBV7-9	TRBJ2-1	CASSRRFGKYNEQFF
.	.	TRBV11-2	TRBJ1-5	CASSRIRVGNQPQHF
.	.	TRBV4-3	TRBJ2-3	CASSQGGSTDTQYF
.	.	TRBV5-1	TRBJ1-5	CASSLEGGSNQPQHF
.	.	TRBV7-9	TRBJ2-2	CASSFGPIGQGSNTGELFF
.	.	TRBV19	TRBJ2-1	CATRSGGRSNEQFF
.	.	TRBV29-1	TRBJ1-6	CSVGRDNSPLHF
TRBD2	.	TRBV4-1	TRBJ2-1	CASSPAGGRSLRQFF